This entry features one TCR beta chain sequence. Treg sorting used a CD4+CD25+CD127-/low gate. From the 5' RACE reads, TCRdb called clonotypes with MiXCR, one entry per CDR3 protein. The sample gives more than 55,000 distinct CDR3 sequences, less than 30% of which show up once; under 2.5% is in the top ten. Germline loops: CDR1 GTSNPN, CDR2 SVGIG (reference sequence). Deletions cut 5 bases from V and 0 bases from J, with 22 bases between. This CDR3 contains 18 residues. The rearrangement joins TRBV30 to TRBJ1-4; tentatively, D is TRBD1 (5 bases). The receptor's source is a female donor with breast cancer. Sequencing was performed on tumor-infiltrating Tregs sorted from the breast tumor. For the CDR3, the DNA is TGTGCCTGGGGGCCGGGCCGGGGACGAATTGCAACTAATGAAAAACTGTTTTTT. Its translation: CAWGPGRGRIATNEKLFF.